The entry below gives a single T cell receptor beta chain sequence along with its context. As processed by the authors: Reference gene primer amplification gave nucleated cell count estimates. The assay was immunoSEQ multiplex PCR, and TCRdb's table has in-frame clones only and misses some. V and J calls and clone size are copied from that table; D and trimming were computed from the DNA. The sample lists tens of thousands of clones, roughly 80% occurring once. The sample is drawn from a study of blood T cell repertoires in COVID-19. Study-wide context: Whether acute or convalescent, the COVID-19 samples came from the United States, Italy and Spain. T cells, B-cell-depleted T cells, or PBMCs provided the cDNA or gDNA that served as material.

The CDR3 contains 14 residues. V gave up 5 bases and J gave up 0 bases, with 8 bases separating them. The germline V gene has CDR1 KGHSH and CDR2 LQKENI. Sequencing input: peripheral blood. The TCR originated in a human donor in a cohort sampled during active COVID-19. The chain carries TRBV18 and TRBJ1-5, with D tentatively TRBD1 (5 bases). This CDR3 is CASSVDSSNQPQHF. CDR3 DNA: TGTGCCAGCTCAGTTGACAGTAGCAATCAGCCCCAGCATTTT.